The sample holds a few counts of the clone carrying this T cell receptor (beta chain). This specimen comes from a study of blood T cell repertoires in COVID-19. For the study at large: Sample material is recorded as cDNA or gDNA derived from T cells, B-cell-depleted T cells, or PBMCs.

Generated by immunoSEQ multiplex PCR, the TCRdb table keeps only in-frame clones and is missing some. The sample yields over 150,000 clones, 70% to 90% seen once. V was cut by 7 bases and J by 1 base, with 16 bases left in between. Germline-derived CDR1 and CDR2 are LGHDT and YNNKEL (reference sequence). The CDR3 is 15 amino acids. The V call is TRBV3-1 (or the pseudogene TRBV3-2), the J call TRBJ1-1; D perhaps matches TRBD1 (6 bases). The receptor was derived from a man aged 50 to 60 with COVID-19, enrolled during active disease. The sample taken for sequencing was peripheral blood. The CDR3 here is CASNKAQGGNTEAFF. CDR3 sequence (DNA): TGTGCCAGCAACAAAGCACAGGGCGGGAACACTGAAGCTTTCTTT.